The rows below give T cell receptor beta chains drawn from one sample of a study of early T cells in non-severe SARS-CoV-2 infection. TCRdb analysed the 5' RACE reads with MiXCR anew, one entry per CDR3 protein. The sample shows 55,000 to 75,000 distinct CDR3 sequences, roughly 8.4% of them seen only once. The source material was whole blood. The source of these receptors is an adult who was a healthcare worker with PCR-confirmed SARS-CoV-2 infection or an uninfected control (not recorded which). CDR3s include the opening cysteine and the closing phenylalanine or tryptophan. D genes are given only for firm matches. Clone size, where shown, is once, few, many, or a class for clones that have expanded.

V gene,D gene,J gene,clone size,CDR3 length,CDR3 protein,CDR3 DNA
TRBV19,-,TRBJ2-7,few,13,CATGGGLTYEQYF,TGTGCAACGGGAGGGGGCCTCACCTACGAGCAGTACTTC
TRBV20-1,TRBD1,TRBJ1-2,many,15,CSTKTNRGPNHGYTF,TGCAGTACTAAGACGAACAGGGGGCCTAACCATGGCTACACCTTC
TRBV7-2,TRBD2,TRBJ2-3,many,14,CASSWAGGPDTQYF,TGTGCCAGCAGCTGGGCGGGAGGCCCAGATACGCAGTATTTT
TRBV29-1,-,TRBJ1-1,many,12,CSVGLVNTEAFF,TGCAGCGTTGGATTGGTGAACACTGAAGCTTTCTTT
TRBV11-1,-,TRBJ2-1,-,13,CVSSLGGYNEQFF,TGTGTCAGCAGCTTAGGAGGATACAATGAGCAGTTCTTC
TRBV5-1,-,TRBJ2-3,many,12,CASSLLTDTQYF,TGCGCCAGCAGCTTGTTGACAGATACGCAGTATTTT
TRBV27,TRBD1,TRBJ1-2,-,13,CASALQGPYGYTF,TGTGCCAGCGCATTACAGGGGCCCTATGGCTACACCTTC
TRBV28,-,TRBJ2-4,few,13,CATYEWGAGIQYF,TGTGCCACTTATGAGTGGGGCGCAGGCATTCAGTACTTC
TRBV2,-,TRBJ2-4,-,13,CASSAVPRGIQYF,TGTGCCAGCAGCGCGGTCCCGCGGGGCATTCAGTACTTC
TRBV18,TRBD2,TRBJ2-7,few,16,CASSPRSSGSSYEQYF,TGTGCCAGCTCACCACGATCTAGCGGGAGTTCCTACGAGCAGTACTTC
TRBV28,-,TRBJ2-5,-,13,CASLSGNQETQYF,TGTGCCAGCCTCTCAGGGAACCAAGAGACCCAGTACTTC
TRBV19,-,TRBJ2-1,few,15,CASSTDSPAYNEQFF,TGTGCCAGTAGTACCGACAGCCCAGCCTACAATGAGCAGTTCTTC
TRBV15,-,TRBJ2-7,many,15,CATSPLAGRSYEQYF,TGTGCCACCAGCCCCCTCGCGGGAAGGTCCTACGAGCAGTACTTC
TRBV24-1,-,TRBJ2-3,-,14,CATSEAGLPETQYF,TGTGCCACCAGTGAGGCCGGGCTCCCTGAGACGCAGTATTTT
TRBV7-2,-,TRBJ1-1,-,14,CASSLGITFTEAFF,TGTGCCAGCAGCTTAGGCATTACTTTCACTGAAGCTTTCTTT
TRBV6-5,-,TRBJ1-1,-,14,CASSYDTGNTEAFF,TGTGCCAGCAGTTACGACACAGGGAACACTGAAGCTTTCTTT
TRBV4-2,-,TRBJ2-6,few,17,CASSQGGESSGANVLTF,TGTGCCAGCAGCCAAGGTGGGGAAAGCTCTGGGGCCAACGTCCTGACTTTC
TRBV14,-,TRBJ2-2,many,16,CASSPPRRRGPGELFF,TGTGCCAGCAGCCCCCCCCGTCGGAGGGGTCCCGGGGAGCTGTTTTTT
TRBV2,TRBD1,TRBJ2-2,many,18,CASRPDRGVRANTGELFF,TGTGCCAGCAGACCCGACAGGGGGGTTCGTGCGAACACCGGGGAGCTGTTTTTT
TRBV7-9,-,TRBJ1-1,many,13,CASSLGMNTEAFF,TGTGCCAGCAGCTTAGGGATGAACACTGAAGCTTTCTTT
TRBV24-1,-,TRBJ2-7,many,16,CATSDPGTHGLYEQYF,TGTGCCACCAGTGACCCGGGGACCCACGGCCTATACGAGCAGTACTTC
TRBV4-2,-,TRBJ2-7,few,13,CASSRGERVEQYF,TGTGCCAGCAGCCGGGGGGAGCGGGTCGAGCAGTACTTC
TRBV27,TRBD2,TRBJ2-1,few,14,CASTGLAGGFEQFF,TGTGCCAGTACCGGGCTAGCGGGGGGTTTTGAGCAGTTCTTC
TRBV6-6,-,TRBJ2-7,-,14,CASSYSRVYYEQYF,TGTGCCAGCAGTTACTCCCGGGTCTACTACGAGCAGTACTTC
TRBV20-1,-,TRBJ2-1,-,16,CSARITDSRAYNEQFF,TGCAGTGCTAGAATTACAGACTCGAGGGCATACAATGAGCAGTTCTTC
TRBV19,TRBD1,TRBJ2-1,many,17,CASSIDDRAVSYNEQFF,TGTGCCAGTAGTATAGATGACAGGGCCGTCTCCTACAATGAGCAGTTCTTC
TRBV14,-,TRBJ2-3,-,12,CASSQRQGTQYF,TGTGCCAGCAGCCAACGGCAGGGGACGCAGTATTTT
TRBV27,-,TRBJ2-3,many,14,CASGPLGDTDTQYF,TGTGCCAGCGGGCCCTTAGGGGATACAGATACGCAGTATTTT
TRBV7-2,TRBD2,TRBJ2-5,few,16,CASSPWTSGGAETQYF,TGTGCCAGCAGCCCCTGGACTAGCGGGGGGGCGGAGACCCAGTACTTC
TRBV12-3/TRBV12-4,-,TRBJ2-3,few,15,CASSLWQGGPDTQYF,TGTGCCAGCAGTTTATGGCAGGGTGGGCCAGATACGCAGTATTTT
TRBV6-2/TRBV6-3,-,TRBJ2-7,-,12,CASSYRVYEQYF,TGTGCCAGCAGTTACCGGGTCTACGAGCAGTACTTC
TRBV11-2,-,TRBJ1-4,-,14,CASSRGQLNEKLFF,TGTGCCAGCAGCCGTGGACAGCTTAATGAAAAACTGTTTTTT
TRBV7-2,-,TRBJ1-5,many,18,CASSLAGGGTYSNQPQHF,TGTGCCAGCAGCCTAGCGGGGGGAGGGACCTATAGCAATCAGCCCCAGCATTTT
TRBV20-1,-,TRBJ2-7,many,12,CSARFLEGEQYF,TGCAGTGCTAGGTTCCTCGAAGGCGAGCAGTACTTC
TRBV20-1,-,TRBJ2-5,-,14,CSAKKGPPDETQYF,TGCAGTGCTAAAAAGGGCCCCCCGGACGAGACCCAGTACTTC
TRBV5-6,TRBD2,TRBJ2-3,few,16,CASSRGAGVSTDTQYF,TGTGCCAGCAGCCGAGGAGCGGGAGTCTCGACAGATACGCAGTATTTT
TRBV18,-,TRBJ1-6,many,15,CASSPPAGGNSPLHF,TGTGCCAGCTCACCACCGGCAGGAGGAAATTCACCCCTCCACTTT
TRBV6-2/TRBV6-3,TRBD2,TRBJ2-7,many,14,CASTPGTSGLEQYF,TGTGCCAGCACCCCCGGGACTAGCGGACTCGAGCAGTACTTC
TRBV27,TRBD1,TRBJ1-3,many,16,CATRDRGIGRGNTIYF,TGTGCCACCCGGGACAGGGGAATCGGTAGGGGAAACACCATATATTTT
TRBV27,-,TRBJ2-3,-,14,CASSPRSGADTQYF,TGTGCCAGCAGCCCCCGTAGCGGCGCAGATACGCAGTATTTT
TRBV11-2,-,TRBJ2-3,few,13,CASSPPRTDTQYF,TGTGCCAGCAGCCCCCCCCGCACAGATACGCAGTATTTT
TRBV5-1,-,TRBJ2-4,-,17,CASSLGTDEPPKNIQYF,TGCGCCAGCAGCTTGGGGACAGACGAACCCCCCAAAAACATTCAGTACTTC
TRBV6-1,TRBD1,TRBJ1-5,once,16,CASSDGQGVSNQPQHF,TGTGCCAGCAGTGATGGACAGGGGGTTTCCAATCAGCCCCAGCATTTT
TRBV10-1,-,TRBJ1-2,few,13,CASSAGQSYGYTF,TGCGCCAGCAGCGCAGGACAGTCCTATGGCTACACCTTC
TRBV20-1,-,TRBJ1-1,few,15,CSARTRRGYGGEAFF,TGCAGTGCTCGAACCCGGAGAGGCTACGGGGGTGAAGCTTTCTTT
TRBV27,-,TRBJ2-2,-,14,CASSLVGGTGELFF,TGTGCCAGCAGTTTAGTTGGGGGAACCGGGGAGCTGTTTTTT
TRBV5-4,-,TRBJ1-6,-,14,CASSQGRNNSPLHF,TGTGCCAGCAGCCAGGGTAGAAATAATTCACCCCTCCACTTT
TRBV21-1,-,TRBJ2-2,many,17,CASSKRGVTGTAGELFF,TGTGCCAGCAGCAAAAGAGGGGTGACAGGGACCGCCGGGGAGCTGTTTTTT
TRBV10-1,-,TRBJ2-3,few,14,CATGGPLSTDTQYF,TGCGCCACCGGGGGACCGCTCAGCACAGATACGCAGTATTTT
TRBV7-6,-,TRBJ1-2,-,13,CASSEEGAFPYTF,TGTGCCAGCAGCGAAGAGGGAGCATTTCCTTACACCTTC